This T cell receptor (beta chain) comes out of a study of blood T cell repertoires in COVID-19. Study context: From T cells, B-cell-depleted T cells, or PBMCs came the material, which was cDNA or gDNA.

Living in roughly 25 US areas, the participants were between about 18 and 95 years of age. Participants reported their clinical history, and cohort assignment relied on those reports. Per the study methods: Reference gene primers were amplified, and this amplification served to estimate nucleated cell counts. This table comes from immunoSEQ multiplex PCR, and its TCRdb copy is limited to in-frame clones, with some not included. V and J calls and clone size come straight from that table; D and trimming were deduced from the DNA. Here the sample spans 320,000 or so clones, roughly 87% being singletons. In germline, CDR1 is SGHTA, CDR2 FQGNSA. The CDR3 contains 14 residues. V was pared by 5 bases and J by 3 bases, with 12 bases between.

The specimen was PBMCs or T cells enriched from blood (not recorded which). This chain connects TRBV7-2 to TRBJ2-3, with D tentatively TRBD1 (7 bases). This TCR was recovered from a woman between 25 and 40 years old who had recovered from COVID-19. The CDR3 sequence is CASSLTGTTDTQYF. The CDR3 DNA reads as TGTGCCAGCAGCCTGACAGGGACTACAGATACGCAGTATTTT.